The 27 T cell receptor beta chains given below trace back to one sample, sequenced in a study of T-cell reconstitution after alpha-beta-depleted transplantation in children. Unique molecular identifiers were incorporated into the prepared TCRbeta library. TCRdb called the PCR reads again in MiXCR, with one record for every CDR3 protein. Among about 500,000 distinct CDR3 sequences listed, 32% were seen once. Sequences were derived from PBMCs from the stem cell graft donor, sampled from the stem cell graft. Receptors were obtained from a human donor who donated a stem cell graft to a child with aplastic anemia.

This clonotype was counted a few times. This sequence joins TRBV12-3 or TRBV12-4 and TRBJ2-5; 12 nucleotides align to TRBD1. CDR3 length equals 14 residues. The V and J ends lost 6 bases and 3 bases, in that order; junction bases with no gene match: 2. The chain's CDR3 is CASSGTGGEETQYF. As DNA, the CDR3 is TGTGCCAGCAGCGGGACAGGGGGCGAAGAGACCCAGTACTTC.

In regard to this clonotype: The junction does not match germline at one end; this may be a read error. The rearrangement links TRBV6-5 to TRBJ1-1, with a weak D call TRBD1 (5 bases). Germline-derived CDR1 and CDR2 are MNHEY and SVGAGI. The CDR3 extends over 13 amino acids. This CDR3 reads CASGYVRDTEAFF. CDR3 in DNA: TGTGCCAGCGGTTACGTCAGGGACACTGAAGCTTTCTTT.

Only a few counts were recorded for this clonotype. The chain is built from TRBV5-1 and TRBJ2-5; TRBD1 might be the D (5 bases). The CDR3 totals 14 residues. Germline V lookup: CDR1 SGHRS, CDR2 YFSETQ. Trimming cost V 0 bases and J 3 bases, with 9 bases left between them. The CDR3, as DNA: TGCGCCAGCAGCTTGGCCCGACAGAAAGAGACCCAGTACTTC. Translating it yields CASSLARQKETQYF. Full variable domain (remainder filled in from reference TRBV5-1 and TRBJ2-5): KAGVTQTPRYLIKTRGQQVTLSCSPISGHRSVSWYQQTPGQGLQFLFEYFSETQRNKGNFPGRFSGRQFSNSRSEMNVSTLELGDSALYLCASSLARQKETQYFGPGTRLLVL.

The chain couples TRBV15 to TRBJ2-1, with D perhaps TRBD1 (7 bases). The CDR3 consists of 16 residues. Per germline, CDR1 LNHNV and CDR2 YYDKDF (reference sequence). Trimming cost V 5 bases and J 10 bases, with 24 bases left between them. The CDR3: CATSPSGGFGSGEQFF. CDR3 nucleotides: TGTGCCACCAGCCCGTCAGGGGGGTTTGGGTCGGGAGAGCAGTTCTTC.

This chain joins TRBV29-1 and TRBJ1-2; the D is unclear. The germline gives CDR1 SQVTM, CDR2 ANQGSEA. The CDR3 totals 14 residues. Trimming took off 4 bases at V and 0 bases at J, with 12 bases between the two ends. This chain's CDR3 is CSVGTAHPNYGYTF. The DNA of the CDR3 is TGCAGCGTTGGAACGGCGCATCCTAACTATGGCTACACCTTC.

This chain connects TRBV5-1 to TRBJ2-3; D unresolved. Trimming stripped 4 bases from V and 0 bases from J, with 18 bases between. Germline V gene sequence: CDR1 SGHRS, CDR2 YFSETQ. This CDR3 is built from 17 residues. The CDR3 is CASSPLELITSTDTQYF. The CDR3 region has the DNA TGCGCCAGCAGCCCCCTTGAGTTGATAACTAGCACAGATACGCAGTATTTT.

The chain couples TRBV24-1 to TRBJ1-1; D is unresolved. V was pared by 4 bases and J by 5 bases, with 10 bases between. The CDR3 totals 13 residues. In germline, CDR1 is KGHDR, CDR2 SFDVKD. CDR3 DNA sequence: TGTGCCACCAGTGACTGGGGAGGGACTGAAGCTTTCTTT. Translation: CATSDWGGTEAFF.

This clonotype has a handful of counts. V gene TRBV14 combines with J gene TRBJ1-6; D gene uncertain. In germline, CDR1 is SGHDN, CDR2 FVKESK. Trimming pared 0 bases from V and 8 bases from J, leaving 8 bases between. This CDR3 contains 14 residues. CDR3 region: CASSQEWLDSPLHF. The DNA of the CDR3 is TGTGCCAGCAGCCAAGAGTGGCTGGATTCACCCCTCCACTTT.

The table lists this clonotype with a few counts. The chain has TRBV5-1 and TRBJ1-1; no clear D. The V and J ends lost 0 bases and 1 base respectively, with 7 bases between them. CDR3 length: 14 amino acids. Germline assignment: CDR1 SGHRS and CDR2 YFSETQ. The CDR3 DNA follows: TGCGCCAGCAGCTTGGCCAGCCAGAACACTGAAGCTTTCTTT. It specifies CASSLASQNTEAFF.

The chain couples TRBV3-1 to TRBJ2-6, with 9 bases fitting TRBD1. In germline, CDR1 is LGHDT, CDR2 YNNKEL (reference sequence). This CDR3 spans 17 amino acids. Trimming took 4 bases from V and 3 from J; bases not matched to a gene: 7. CDR3 in amino acids: CASSLGTGQSGANVLTF. CDR3 in DNA: TGTGCCAGCAGCCTTGGGACAGGGCAGAGTGGGGCCAACGTCCTGACTTTC.

This clonotype occurred a few times. The chain joins TRBV6-5 to TRBJ2-3, with D perhaps matching TRBD2 (5 bases). There are 16 residues in the CDR3. CDR1 and CDR2 (germline): MNHEY, SVGAGI. V was pared by 0 bases and J by 5 bases, with 15 bases between. CDR3 residues: CASSYSGGLGRDTQYF. The CDR3, as DNA: TGTGCCAGCAGTTACTCTGGCGGTTTGGGGAGAGATACGCAGTATTTT.

The rearrangement links TRBV12-3 or TRBV12-4 to TRBJ1-5; 9 nucleotides line up with TRBD1. Trimming removed 2 bases from V and 5 bases from J; junction bases left unmatched: 1. The CDR3 is made up of 14 amino acids. In DNA, the CDR3 is TGTGCCAGCAGTTTAAGGGACAGGGATCAGCCCCAGCATTTT. Translating gives CASSLRDRDQPQHF.

The genes are TRBV6-2 or TRBV6-3 and TRBJ1-1; no definite D call. This CDR3 region has 15 residues. The germline V and J ends were trimmed by 7 bases and 3 bases, with 18 bases remaining between them. The germline V gene has CDR1 MNHEY and CDR2 SVGEGT. The CDR3 reads CASTHSTIRHTEAFF. CDR3 DNA: TGTGCCAGCACCCACTCCACGATCAGGCACACTGAAGCTTTCTTT.

The rearrangement links TRBV6-1 to TRBJ2-5, with TRBD1 matching over 8 bases. V gave up 6 bases and J gave up 5 bases; unmatched junction bases: 11. This CDR3 has 15 amino acids. Germline V CDR1 and CDR2: MNHNS, SASEGT. This CDR3 reads CASRRDRGLLETQYF. CDR3 nucleotide sequence: TGTGCCAGCAGGCGAGACAGGGGTTTACTGGAGACCCAGTACTTC.

The sample holds a few counts of this clonotype. The chain couples TRBV10-3 to TRBJ2-5; TRBD2 matches at 11 bases. Trimming at V came to 9 bases and at J to 3 bases, leaving 3 bases not matched to a gene. The CDR3 length is 13 residues. Germline lookup yields CDR1 ENHRY and CDR2 SYGVKD. The CDR3 coding sequence is TGTGCCATAGGGACTAGCGGAAAAGAGACCCAGTACTTC. Its translation: CAIGTSGKETQYF.

This clonotype came up a few times. This chain uses TRBV11-3 with TRBJ2-1; TRBD2 agrees at 14 bases. The V gene's germline CDR1 is SGHNT and CDR2 YENEEA. J was trimmed by 10 bases and V by 5 bases; bases with no gene match: 10. This CDR3 is 16 amino acids long. The CDR3 DNA reads as TGTGCCAGCAGCCTGGGGGGACTAGCGGGAGAAGGGGAGCAGTTCTTC. Amino acid sequence: CASSLGGLAGEGEQFF. Combining the CDR3 with reference TRBV11-3 and TRBJ2-1 gives the whole variable domain EAGVVQSPRYKIIEKKQPVAFWCNPISGHNTLYWYLQNLGQGPELLIRYENEEAVDDSQLPKDRFSAERLKGVDSTLKIQPAELGDSAVYLCASSLGGLAGEGEQFFGPGTRLTVL.

The V and J genes are TRBV21-1 and TRBJ1-2. TRBV21-1 is termed a pseudogene. CDR3 size: 14 residues. The chain's CDR3 is CASSKEGRKRGYTF. The CDR3, as DNA: TGTGCCAGCAGCAAAGAGGGCAGAAAGCGTGGCTACACCTTC.

This clonotype was seen a handful of times. The chain has TRBV7-2 and TRBJ2-5; 10 bases fit TRBD2. The CDR3 runs 14 residues. From germline, CDR1 is SGHTA and CDR2 FQGNSA. Unmatched junction bases numbered 11, after V lost 7 bases and J lost 9 bases. CDR3 sequence: CASKRASGSGAQYF. The CDR3 coding sequence is TGTGCCAGCAAGAGGGCTAGCGGGAGTGGCGCCCAGTACTTC. Variable domain in full (rest from reference TRBV7-2 and TRBJ2-5): GAGVSQSPSNKVTEKGKDVELRCDPISGHTALYWYRQSLGQGLEFLIYFQGNSAPDKSGLPSDRFSAERTGGSVSTLTIQRTQQEDSAVYLCASKRASGSGAQYFGPGTRLLVL.

This chain connects TRBV7-2 to TRBJ2-1, with TRBD2 identical over 9 bases. Germline values: CDR1 SGHTA, CDR2 FQGNSA. The V gene end was trimmed by 3 bases and the J gene end by 9 bases; junction bases not matched to a gene: 12. The CDR3 has 16 amino acids. The CDR3 region has the DNA TGTGCCAGCAGCTTGCTAGCGGGATCTCATGGGGGTGAGCAGTTCTTC. Residues: CASSLLAGSHGGEQFF. Together with reference TRBV7-2 and TRBJ2-1, the CDR3 gives the full variable domain: GAGVSQSPSNKVTEKGKDVELRCDPISGHTALYWYRQSLGQGLEFLIYFQGNSAPDKSGLPSDRFSAERTGGSVSTLTIQRTQQEDSAVYLCASSLLAGSHGGEQFFGPGTRLTVL.

This clonotype was recorded a few times. The chain recombines TRBV20-1 with TRBJ1-1; tentative D call: TRBD1 (5 bases). The V gene lost 6 bases and the J gene lost 4 bases, with 15 bases spanning the gap. This CDR3 has 13 amino acids. Germline V gene data show CDR1 as DFQATT and CDR2 as SNEGSKA (reference sequence). CDR3 protein: CSAEPTQGTEAFF. The CDR3 DNA follows: TGCAGTGCCGAACCGACGCAGGGCACTGAAGCTTTCTTT.

The chain uses TRBV7-2 and TRBJ1-6; 9 bases agree with TRBD1. CDR3 length: 15 amino acids. Germline trimming cut 5 bases from V and 8 bases from J; bases unmatched to any gene: 7. Germline values: CDR1 SGHTA, CDR2 FQGNSA. CDR3 DNA sequence: TGTGCCAGCAGCCATCCGACAGGGGGTGATTCACCCCTCCACTTT. Its translation: CASSHPTGGDSPLHF.

The CDR3 is CSATSGSNEQFF. The DNA of the CDR3 is TGCAGTGCTACCAGCGGGAGTAATGAGCAGTTCTTC. The chain couples TRBV20-1 to TRBJ2-1; 8 nucleotides agree with TRBD2. Looked up from germline, CDR1 is DFQATT and CDR2 is SNEGSKA (reference sequence). V trimming: 4 bases; J trimming: 7 bases; junction bases outside the gene matches: 3. This CDR3 contains 12 residues.

The rearrangement links TRBV20-1 to TRBJ1-2; 7 bases fit TRBD1. The V segment lost 3 bases and the J segment 6 bases; nucleotides outside the gene matches: 10. Germline CDR1 reads DFQATT; CDR2 reads SNEGSKA (reference sequence). CDR3 length: 14 amino acids. CDR3 amino acids: CSARMGTGDHGYTF. The CDR3 nucleotides are TGCAGTGCTAGGATGGGCACAGGGGACCATGGCTACACCTTC.

The rearrangement uses TRBV12-3 or TRBV12-4 and TRBJ2-2; no definite D call. The CDR3 is 15 residues long. With 6 bases removed from V and 4 bases from J, the gap between germline ends came to 15 bases. The CDR3 loop is CASRTSSGGTGELFF. For the CDR3, the DNA is TGTGCCAGCAGAACCTCGTCCGGCGGCACCGGGGAGCTGTTTTTT.

This clonotype has just a few counts. V usage is TRBV5-6 and J usage is TRBJ2-5, with a tentative D call TRBD1 (6 bases). V lost 4 bases to trimming and J lost 2 bases, with 9 bases between them. CDR3 length equals 13 residues. Per germline, CDR1 SGHDT and CDR2 YYEEEE. DNA for the CDR3: TGTGCCAGCAGCCCGGACAGTCAAGAGACCCAGTACTTC. Amino acids: CASSPDSQETQYF.

This chain joins TRBV15 and TRBJ2-1, with D uncertain. The CDR3 length is 16 residues. Trimming took off 0 bases at V and 0 bases at J, with 9 bases between the two ends. Per the germline V gene, CDR1 is LNHNV and CDR2 is YYDKDF (reference sequence). CDR3: CATSRDLASSYNEQFF. The DNA of the CDR3 is TGTGCCACCAGCAGAGATCTGGCTAGCTCCTACAATGAGCAGTTCTTC. Complete variable domain (other parts from reference TRBV15 and TRBJ2-1): DAMVIQNPRYQVTQFGKPVTLSCSQTLNHNVMYWYQQKSSQAPKLLFHYYDKDFNNEADTPDNFQSRRPNTSFCFLDIRSPGLGDTAMYLCATSRDLASSYNEQFFGPGTRLTVL.

The chain uses TRBV20-1 and TRBJ2-3; TRBD1 aligns across 7 bases. With 2 bases clipped from V and 0 bases from J, the junction kept 5 bases outside the gene matches. The CDR3 consists of 15 residues. Germline CDR1 and CDR2: DFQATT and SNEGSKA (reference sequence). The DNA for the CDR3 is TGCAGTGCTAGATCCGGGACAGTAAGCACAGATACGCAGTATTTT. Its protein is CSARSGTVSTDTQYF.